This T cell receptor (beta chain) was observed in a study of circulating CD8 cells and anti-PD-1 response in melanoma. The study's findings and limits: PD-1 and DPOS subsets showed similar, higher clonality than DNEG. Experiments were generally run without replicates.

Live CD3+CD8+TCRalphabeta+ cells were sorted into four subsets by PD-1 and/or TIGIT. Using 15 ng of total RNA, TCR libraries were made with the QIAseq Immune Repertoire TCR panel. In TCRdb, the reads were re-called with MiXCR into one record per CDR3 protein. The sample records about 200 distinct CDR3 sequences, approximately 10% being singletons. The germline gives CDR1 MDHEN, CDR2 SYDVKM. The CDR3 runs to 15 residues. Trimming took off 7 bases at V and 4 bases at J, with 19 bases between the two ends. By sample fraction, this clonotype is medium-sized. Its antigen remains unknown. The chain couples TRBV28 to TRBJ1-2; D is possibly TRBD1 (6 bases). Sequencing was performed on CD8+ T cells from PBMCs, taken at baseline or after one month of anti-PD-1 therapy (not recorded which). The sequence was collected from a human donor with melanoma. The CDR3 nucleotides are TGTGCCAGCAACGATCAGGGGATCTTTGGCTATGGCTACACCTTC. The encoded protein is CASNDQGIFGYGYTF.